This entry lists 32 T cell receptor beta chains sequenced from one sample in a study of OX40 agonist ivuxolimab in advanced cancers. Some clones are missing from TCRdb's copy, which holds only in-frame ones; the method was immunoSEQ multiplex PCR. In the table there are around 62,000 clones, 80% to 90% of which are singletons. The sequences come from CD4+ or CD8+ T cells sorted from blood, collected in a trial of the OX40 agonist ivuxolimab. The origin of the receptors is an adult with an advanced solid tumor such as melanoma, head and neck, liver or kidney cancer.

The rearrangement uses TRBV28 and TRBJ1-1; D unresolved. Germline values: CDR1 MDHEN, CDR2 SYDVKM. The CDR3 is 15 residues long. Between the trimmed V and J ends, which lost 6 bases and 1 base, there was a span of 15 bases. The CDR3 here is CASSPPIASNTEAFF. The CDR3 DNA sequence: TGTGCCAGCAGCCCCCCCATAGCCTCGAACACTGAAGCTTTCTTT. The full variable domain, with the rest looked up from reference TRBV28 and TRBJ1-1, is DVKVTQSSRYLVKRTGEKVFLECVQDMDHENMFWYRQDPGLGLRLIYFSYDVKMKEKGDIPEGYSVSREKKERFSLILESASTNQTSMYLCASSPPIASNTEAFFGQGTRLTVV.

This chain links TRBV27 with TRBJ2-3; TRBD2 matches at 8 bases. The CDR3 extends over 15 amino acids. V shed 3 bases, J shed 6 bases, and the junction held 8 bases outside the gene matches. The germline V gene encodes CDR1 MNHEY and CDR2 SMNVEV (reference sequence). This chain's CDR3 is CASSFRGRQEDTQYF. In nucleotides, the CDR3 is TGTGCCAGCAGTTTTCGCGGGAGGCAGGAGGATACGCAGTATTTT.

CDR3 amino acids: CASSLQENTGELFF. The CDR3 DNA sequence: TGTGCCAGCTCACTACAGGAGAACACCGGGGAGCTGTTTTTT. This chain connects TRBV18 to TRBJ2-2, with D possibly matching TRBD1 (5 bases). CDR1 KGHSH and CDR2 LQKENI come from the germline V gene. The CDR3 covers 14 residues. The V and J ends lost 4 bases and 1 base respectively, with 7 bases between them.

V and J are TRBV10-3 and TRBJ1-2; D is unclear. This CDR3 is 12 amino acids long. The ends were cut back, 2 bases at V and 7 bases at J, with 8 bases in the middle. Germline CDR1 and CDR2: ENHRY and SYGVKD. CDR3 amino acids: CAISEGSGGYTF. CDR3 bases: TGTGCCATCAGTGAGGGTTCAGGTGGCTACACCTTC.

The chain has TRBV29-1 and TRBJ1-2; D is uncertain. Germline V gene data show CDR1 as SQVTM and CDR2 as ANQGSEA. The germline V and J ends were trimmed by 6 bases and 1 base, with 6 bases remaining between them. CDR3 length: 11 residues. CDR3 protein: CSVTDNYGYTF. The CDR3 DNA is TGCAGCGTGACTGATAACTATGGCTACACCTTC.

The chain joins TRBV9 to TRBJ2-7; no firm D call. The V gene lost 0 bases and the J gene lost 3 bases, with 10 bases spanning the gap. CDR3 length equals 14 residues. Per germline, CDR1 SGDLS and CDR2 YYNGEE. This CDR3 is CASSVGSGDYEQYF. CDR3 nucleotide sequence: TGTGCCAGCAGCGTAGGTTCAGGTGACTACGAGCAGTACTTC.

The gene calls are TRBV6-9 and TRBJ2-7, with D unclear. The CDR3 contains 17 residues. Germline assignment: CDR1 MNHGY and CDR2 SVAAGI. The V end was cut by 6 bases, the J end by 5 bases, with 26 bases between. The CDR3 loop is CASSRFPLESPPHEQYF. Here the CDR3 DNA reads TGTGCCAGCAGCCGATTCCCCTTAGAATCCCCCCCCCACGAGCAGTACTTC.

The chain is built from TRBV6-6 and TRBJ1-2; TRBD1 is a possible D gene (5 bases). The germline V and J ends were trimmed by 5 bases and 8 bases, with 12 bases remaining between them. This CDR3 comprises 12 residues. Looked up from germline, CDR1 is MNHNY and CDR2 is SVGAGI (reference sequence). The CDR3 loop reads CASSTRDSGYTF. The CDR3, as DNA: TGTGCCAGCAGTACAAGGGACTCCGGCTACACCTTC.

V gene TRBV29-1 combines with J gene TRBJ2-3; D may match TRBD1 or TRBD2 (5 bases each). V was trimmed by 6 bases and J by 6 bases, leaving 19 bases between them. The CDR3 contains 14 residues. Germline loops: CDR1 SQVTM, CDR2 ANQGSEA. The chain's CDR3 is CSVDSGPGSDTQYF. The CDR3 DNA is TGCAGCGTGGATTCGGGGCCAGGGTCCGATACGCAGTATTTT.

This sequence joins TRBV19 and TRBJ1-5; D is unclear. Germline V gene data show CDR1 as LNHDA and CDR2 as SQIVND (reference sequence). V was clipped by 0 bases and J by 0 bases, with 6 bases between them. The CDR3 totals 15 residues. The CDR3, as DNA: TGTGCCAGTAGTATAGAAGGAGATAGCAATCAGCCCCAGCATTTT. Translating gives CASSIEGDSNQPQHF.

V usage is TRBV29-1 and J usage is TRBJ1-4, with 9 bases lining up with TRBD1. The CDR3 sequence is 15 residues long. V dropped 6 bases and J dropped 4; count of bases not matched to a gene: 9. Germline CDR1 and CDR2: SQVTM and ANQGSEA. The CDR3 nucleotides read TGCAGCGTCCAAATACAGGGGGCGATTAATGAAAAACTGTTTTTT. It translates to CSVQIQGAINEKLFF.

V is TRBV27 and J is TRBJ2-1, with TRBD2 matching 14 bases. The CDR3 totals 21 residues. Germline V gene lookup returns CDR1 MNHEY and CDR2 SMNVEV (reference sequence). The trim removed 5 bases at V and 1 base at J, leaving 16 bases unmatched. This CDR3 is CASSKTRPGLAGAISYNEQFF. In DNA, the CDR3 is TGTGCCAGCAGTAAGACAAGACCGGGACTAGCGGGGGCGATTTCCTACAATGAGCAGTTCTTC.

The V and J genes are TRBV2 and TRBJ2-5; 10 nucleotides align to TRBD2. Trimming removed 6 bases from V and 1 base from J; junction bases left unmatched: 5. The CDR3 is 15 residues long. CDR1 is SNHLY and CDR2 is FYNNEI in the germline V gene. The CDR3 protein is CASRERGGAQETQYF. The CDR3 bases are TGTGCCAGCAGGGAGCGGGGGGGGGCCCAAGAGACCCAGTACTTC. Based on the CDR3 plus reference TRBV2 and TRBJ2-5, the full variable domain is EPEVTQTPSHQVTQMGQEVILRCVPISNHLYFYWYRQILGQKVEFLVSFYNNEISEKSEIFDDQFSVERPDGSNFTLKIRSTKLEDSAMYFCASRERGGAQETQYFGPGTRLLVL.

This chain uses TRBV6-5 with TRBJ2-4, with 7 bases lining up with TRBD1. Germline V gene lookup returns CDR1 MNHEY and CDR2 SVGAGI. V was clipped by 8 bases and J by 9 bases; unmatched bases: 13. The CDR3 extends over 14 amino acids. CDR3 nucleotides: TGTGCCAGCGGAGACGAGGGGGCCCTGGGCATTCAGTACTTC. It translates to CASGDEGALGIQYF.

The rearrangement joins TRBV9 to TRBJ1-1; D not certain. This CDR3 region has 15 residues. Trimming took 0 bases from V and 2 from J, leaving 11 bases between them. In germline, CDR1 is SGDLS, CDR2 YYNGEE. The DNA for the CDR3 is TGTGCCAGCAGCGTAGTCGGGCAGGCTAACACTGAAGCTTTCTTT. Protein: CASSVVGQANTEAFF.

The chain recombines TRBV5-8 with TRBJ1-4; D is undetermined. The V and J ends lost 1 base and 0 bases respectively, with 7 bases between them. Germline V CDR1 and CDR2: SGHTS, YDEGEE. The CDR3 loop spans 15 amino acids. Here the CDR3 DNA reads TGTGCCAGCAGCTTGCCGATTACAACTAATGAAAAACTGTTTTTT. It encodes CASSLPITTNEKLFF.

This sequence joins TRBV11-3 and TRBJ1-4, with D perhaps TRBD1 (5 bases). Trimming took 5 bases from V and 3 from J, leaving 16 bases between them. Germline CDR1 SGHNT, CDR2 YENEEA. CDR3 length: 16 residues. The CDR3: CASSDPAGGANEKLFF. The CDR3 region has the DNA TGTGCCAGCAGCGACCCCGCCGGGGGGGCTAATGAAAAACTGTTTTTT.

This clone was counted a single time. The chain combines TRBV7-8 with TRBJ1-1; maybe TRBD1 (5 bases). The ends were cut back, 5 bases at V and 3 bases at J, with 16 bases in the middle. CDR1 and CDR2 (germline): SGHVS, FQNEAQ. The CDR3 consists of 15 residues. Here the CDR3 reads CASSPPEGRDTEAFF. The CDR3 nucleotides read TGTGCCAGCAGCCCCCCCGAGGGGCGGGACACTGAAGCTTTCTTT.

This chain links TRBV15 with TRBJ1-5; tentatively, D is TRBD1 (5 bases). Germline-derived CDR1 and CDR2 are LNHNV and YYDKDF (reference sequence). The CDR3 loop spans 15 amino acids. The ends were cut back, 4 bases at V and 2 bases at J, with 12 bases in the middle. This CDR3 reads CATSTSGTRNQPQHF. CDR3 coding DNA: TGTGCCACCAGCACCAGCGGGACTCGCAATCAGCCCCAGCATTTT.

V and J are TRBV10-3 and TRBJ1-2; no reliable D call. Germline-derived CDR1 and CDR2 are ENHRY and SYGVKD. The V end was cut by 1 base, the J end by 4 bases, with 7 bases between. This CDR3 is built from 13 residues. This CDR3 reads CAISELESYGYTF. DNA of the CDR3: TGTGCCATCAGTGAGTTGGAAAGCTATGGCTACACCTTC.

The CDR3 sequence is CAWSVESGGNQPQHF. The CDR3 nucleotides read TGTGCCTGGAGTGTAGAATCAGGGGGCAATCAGCCCCAGCATTTT. The chain employs TRBV30 and TRBJ1-5, with D possibly TRBD1 on 6 matching bases. Germline V gene data show CDR1 as GTSNPN and CDR2 as SVGIG (reference sequence). V was clipped by 0 bases and J by 2 bases, with 11 bases between them. The CDR3 runs to 15 residues.

This chain uses TRBV29-1 with TRBJ1-5; D perhaps matches TRBD1 (5 bases). Trimming left V 4 bases short and J 4 bases short, with 8 bases between. The CDR3 runs 12 residues. Looked up from germline, CDR1 is SQVTM and CDR2 is ANQGSEA. The CDR3 sequence: CSVAGPNQPQHF. The CDR3 DNA reads as TGCAGCGTTGCGGGGCCAAATCAGCCCCAGCATTTT.

V and J are TRBV29-1 and TRBJ1-3; no definite D call. V lost 3 bases to trimming and J lost 0 bases, with 9 bases between them. CDR1 is SQVTM and CDR2 is ANQGSEA in the germline V gene. This CDR3 comprises 14 residues. The CDR3 is CSVDPRSSGNTIYF. DNA for the CDR3: TGCAGCGTTGACCCTCGCAGCTCTGGAAACACCATATATTTT.

The chain employs TRBV11-3 and TRBJ2-3, with 9 nucleotides matching TRBD2. V was clipped by 1 base and J by 0 bases; unmatched bases: 8. This CDR3 is 18 amino acids long. Per the germline V gene, CDR1 is SGHNT and CDR2 is YENEEA. In DNA, the CDR3 is TGTGCCAGCAGCTTAGGGGCTAGCGGGGCCCCTAGCACAGATACGCAGTATTTT. Protein sequence: CASSLGASGAPSTDTQYF.

This sequence joins TRBV6-9 and TRBJ2-1; TRBD1 matches 9 bases. Germline CDR1 reads MNHGY; CDR2 reads SVAAGI. Trimming took 5 bases from V and 12 from J; bases not matched to a gene: 8. The CDR3 has 13 amino acids. CDR3 sequence (DNA): TGTGCCAGCAGTACTACAGGGGGCAGGGGGCAGTTCTTC. Translation: CASSTTGGRGQFF.

This clone has just one count. The V call is TRBV6-5, the J call TRBJ1-2; 8 bases map to TRBD1. CDR1 is MNHEY and CDR2 is SVGAGI in the germline V gene. The V gene end was trimmed by 8 bases and the J gene end by 6 bases; junction bases not matched to a gene: 8. This CDR3 spans 13 amino acids. The CDR3 DNA is TGTGCCAGCCACTTGACAGGGGATAATGGCTACACCTTC. It yields the protein CASHLTGDNGYTF.

CDR3 sequence reads: CASSHPAGVTGELFF. CDR3 DNA sequence: TGTGCCAGCAGCCATCCGGCAGGCGTCACCGGGGAGCTGTTTTTT. V and J are TRBV14 and TRBJ2-2; D unclear. Trimming pared 3 bases from V and 4 bases from J, leaving 12 bases between. Germline CDR1 and CDR2: SGHDN and FVKESK. This CDR3 has 15 residues.

This clone was observed once. The V call is TRBV28, the J call TRBJ1-1, with 8 bases that match TRBD1. The germline V gene has CDR1 MDHEN and CDR2 SYDVKM. After removal of 7 bases from V and 9 bases from J, the junction contained 13 bases not matched to a gene. The CDR3 spans 14 residues. The CDR3 loop is CASKTGDTILKAFF. Here the CDR3 DNA reads TGTGCCAGCAAGACAGGGGATACCATTCTGAAAGCTTTCTTT.

The chain couples TRBV7-2 to TRBJ2-3; a possible D gene is TRBD2 (7 bases). The germline V and J ends were trimmed by 4 bases and 2 bases, with 13 bases remaining between them. This CDR3 is built from 15 residues. Looked up from germline, CDR1 is SGHTA and CDR2 is FQGNSA. CDR3 nucleotide sequence: TGTGCCAGCAGCTCGGGGGGCGCCCACACAGATACGCAGTATTTT. Its protein product is CASSSGGAHTDTQYF. Full variable domain (remainder filled in from reference TRBV7-2 and TRBJ2-3): GAGVSQSPSNKVTEKGKDVELRCDPISGHTALYWYRQSLGQGLEFLIYFQGNSAPDKSGLPSDRFSAERTGGSVSTLTIQRTQQEDSAVYLCASSSGGAHTDTQYFGPGTRLTVL.

V usage is TRBV27 and J usage is TRBJ2-2; D uncertain. Trimming removed 6 bases at V and 1 base at J, with 3 bases between. CDR1 is MNHEY and CDR2 is SMNVEV in the germline V gene (reference sequence). The CDR3 contains 12 residues. The CDR3: CASRRNTGELFF. The CDR3 bases are TGTGCCAGCAGGAGGAACACCGGGGAGCTGTTTTTT.

This clone was observed once. The chain carries TRBV5-1 and TRBJ2-7, with unresolved D. Germline CDR1 SGHRS, CDR2 YFSETQ. Trimming shortened V by 3 bases and J by 3 bases, and 10 bases separated the two germline ends. CDR3 size: 13 residues. The CDR3 DNA is TGCGCCAGCAGCTCGGGCCCTGGCTACGAGCAGTACTTC. As protein: CASSSGPGYEQYF.

The chain combines TRBV7-9 with TRBJ2-5; possibly TRBD1 for D (6 bases). CDR1 is SEHNR and CDR2 is FQNEAQ in the germline V gene (reference sequence). V was trimmed by 4 bases and J by 4 bases, leaving 10 bases between them. The CDR3 is 13 residues long. CDR3 sequence: CASSSRGPETQYF. The CDR3 DNA reads TGTGCCAGCAGCTCCAGGGGACCAGAGACCCAGTACTTC.